This TCR beta chain was identified in a study of molecular identifiers for immune sequencing clone quantification. Germline lookup yields CDR1 MNHNY and CDR2 SVGAGI (reference sequence). V lost 2 bases and J 6 bases, leaving 20 bases between the germline ends. The CDR3 loop spans 16 amino acids. TCRdb re-called the PCR reads with MiXCR, one entry per CDR3 protein. Here the sample spans 300,000 to 400,000 distinct CDR3 sequences, over 20% being singletons. With respect to this clonotype: A much larger clone differs from this one at a single base, so this may be a read error.

Sequenced sample: naive CD8+ T cells from blood, with Jurkat cell RNA spiked in. Subset given: FACS-sorted CD8+CD4-CCR7+CD45RA+ naive T cells. The V and J genes are TRBV6-6 and TRBJ2-7; D possibly corresponds to TRBD1 (6 bases). The sequence was collected from a human donor in good health. Some libraries in this study had Jurkat cell RNA spiked in. The CDR3 DNA sequence: TGTGCCAGCAGTTACCGATTCGGACAGTGGGAGTTCGAGCAGTACTTC. It yields the protein CASSYRFGQWEFEQYF.